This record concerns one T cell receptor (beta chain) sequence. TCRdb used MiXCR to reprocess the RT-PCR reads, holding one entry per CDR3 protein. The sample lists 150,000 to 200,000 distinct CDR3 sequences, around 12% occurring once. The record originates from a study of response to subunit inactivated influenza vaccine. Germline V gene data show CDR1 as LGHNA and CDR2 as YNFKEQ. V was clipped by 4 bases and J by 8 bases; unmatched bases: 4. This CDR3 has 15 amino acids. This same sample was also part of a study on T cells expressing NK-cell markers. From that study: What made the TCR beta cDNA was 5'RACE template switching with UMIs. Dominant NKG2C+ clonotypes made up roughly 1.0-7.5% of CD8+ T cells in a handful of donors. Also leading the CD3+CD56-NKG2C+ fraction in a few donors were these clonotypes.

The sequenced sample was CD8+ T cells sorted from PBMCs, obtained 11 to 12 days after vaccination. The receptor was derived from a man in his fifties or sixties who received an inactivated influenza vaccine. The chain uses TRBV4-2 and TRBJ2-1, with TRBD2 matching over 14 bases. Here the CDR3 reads CASSRLAGGQDEQFF. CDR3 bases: TGTGCCAGCAGCCGACTAGCGGGAGGGCAGGATGAGCAGTTCTTC.